This TCR beta chain was observed in a study of cytomegalovirus exposure and HLA in healthy donors. As for the study in general: From HLA-typed donors, an early data release held 70 million to 95 million unique TCRs. When 300 to 500 donors were genotyped, roughly 78% of them were found to fall in the Caucasian-associated ancestry cluster.

A few counts support this clone. This CDR3 is 13 amino acids long. Germline-derived CDR1 and CDR2 are SNHLY and FYNNEI. Trimming took 6 bases from V and 3 from J; bases not matched to a gene: 3. Vbeta (60) and Jbeta (13) primers were used in the PCR. Method: immunoSEQ multiplex PCR; TCRdb's copy keeps in-frame clones and lacks some. The sample lists about 88,000 clones; 55% to 75% were seen once. The chain couples TRBV2 to TRBJ2-7, with 9 bases identical to TRBD2. This TCR was recovered from a man aged 45-65 years in good health and CMV-seronegative. The material sequenced was PBMCs. CDR3: CASRREGDYEQYV. CDR3 sequence (DNA): TGTGCCAGCAGGCGGGAGGGCGACTACGAGCAGTACGTC.